This is a list of T cell receptor beta chains from one sample in a study of beta chain features in type 1 diabetes. The assay was immunoSEQ multiplex PCR, and TCRdb's table has in-frame clones only and misses some. Found here are about 360,000 clones, around an eighth of them singletons; the top ten hold around 0.02%. Sequencing input: naive CD4+ T cells from blood. Receptor source: a man younger than 30 in good health. Each CDR3 is given with its conserved first and last residue. A D gene is named only where the DNA matches it firmly. Part of the rows lack a size; the others show once, few, many or a class for expanded clones.

j_call v_call clone_size d_call cdr3_length cdr3_nt cdr3_aa
TRBJ2-7 TRBV4-2 NA NA 14 TGTGCCAGCAGCCGGAACCCTACAGGCTACGAGCAGTACTTC CASSRNPTGYEQYF
TRBJ2-1 TRBV15 few NA 15 TGTGCCACCAGCAGAGAGGGGAGGTCCTACAATGAGCAGTTCTTC CATSREGRSYNEQFF
TRBJ2-7 TRBV5-1 NA NA 14 TGCGCCAGCAGCTTGAGTGTCCAGGCCTACGAGCAGTACTTC CASSLSVQAYEQYF
TRBJ1-4 TRBV30 NA TRBD1 14 TGTGCCTGTTATACCGGGACAGGGATGGAAAAACTGTTTTTT CACYTGTGMEKLFF
TRBJ1-1 TRBV6-5 NA NA 15 TGTGCCAGCAGTTATAGTTATCGGGGGAACACTGAAGCTTTCTTT CASSYSYRGNTEAFF
TRBJ2-3 TRBV7-3 NA NA 13 TGTGCCAGCAGCTTAACGTATACAGATACGCAGTATTTT CASSLTYTDTQYF
TRBJ2-3 TRBV7-3 NA TRBD2 14 TGTGCCAGCAGCGCGACTAGCGGGGGAGATACGCAGTATTTT CASSATSGGDTQYF
TRBJ2-7 TRBV7-9 NA TRBD1 15 TGTGCCAGCAGCTTCGGGACAGGCCAACTTGGCGAGCAGTACTTC CASSFGTGQLGEQYF
TRBJ1-2 TRBV30 NA NA 14 TGTGCCTGGAGTGGGAGCCCGGTGGACTATGGCTACACCTTC CAWSGSPVDYGYTF
TRBJ2-4 TRBV6-1 NA TRBD2 15 TGTGCCAGCAGTGAAGCGGCGACTAGCGGGAGAAGCGGATACTTC CASSEAATSGRSGYF
TRBJ1-1 TRBV4-3 few NA 15 TGCGCCAGCAGCCAAGCGGGACACATTAACACTGAAGCTTTCTTT CASSQAGHINTEAFF
TRBJ2-7 TRBV7-9 few NA 14 TGTGCCAGCAGCTTTCTAGGTGGTCTCTACGAGCAGTACTTC CASSFLGGLYEQYF
TRBJ2-3 TRBV4-2 NA NA 13 TGTGCCAGCAGAGTACGGGACTCAGATACGCAGTATTTT CASRVRDSDTQYF
TRBJ2-3 TRBV5-1 few NA 15 TGCGCCAGCAGCTTGGCGGGCCGAGGGCCAGATACGCAGTATTTT CASSLAGRGPDTQYF
TRBJ1-4 TRBV9 NA NA 13 TGTGCCTCCGGGGGGGGACGGAATGAAAAACTGTTTTTT CASGGGRNEKLFF
TRBJ1-2 TRBV18 NA NA 14 TGTGCCAGCTCACCAAAAGACAGCATACATGGCTACACCTTC CASSPKDSIHGYTF
TRBJ2-7 TRBV6-1 NA NA 13 TGTGCCAGCAGGACATCAGTAACCTACGAGCAGTACTTC CASRTSVTYEQYF
TRBJ2-1 TRBV6-1 NA TRBD2 15 TGTGCCAGCAGTGAATGGTTAGCGGGAGGGAATGAGCAGTTCTTC CASSEWLAGGNEQFF
TRBJ2-7 TRBV5-5 NA TRBD1 15 TGTGCCAGCAGCGGGATTACAGGGGGGATATACGAGCAGTACTTC CASSGITGGIYEQYF
TRBJ2-2 TRBV7-2 NA NA 15 TGTGCCAGCAGCTTGTCGGGACAGAACACCGGGGAGCTGTTTTTT CASSLSGQNTGELFF
TRBJ1-1 TRBV5-1 NA NA 14 TGCGCCAGCAGCTTTTCCACAGGGTCCACTGAAGCTTTCTTT CASSFSTGSTEAFF
TRBJ2-5 TRBV7-2 few TRBD2 15 TGTGCCAGCAGCCCGCCGGGACTAGGGGTAGAGACCCAGTACTTC CASSPPGLGVETQYF
TRBJ2-7 TRBV7-2 few TRBD2 15 TGTGCCAGCAGCCTAGGACTAGCTTCATCCTACGAGCAGTACTTC CASSLGLASSYEQYF
TRBJ1-2 TRBV7-9 NA NA 14 TGTGCCAGCAGCCCCGGACAGACACCTAGAGGCTACACCTTC CASSPGQTPRGYTF
TRBJ2-5 TRBV7-2 NA NA 15 TGTGCCAGCAGCTTAACAGGGATTGTTGGCGAGACCCAGTACTTC CASSLTGIVGETQYF
TRBJ1-1 TRBV21-1 NA NA 14 TGTGCCAGCAGTCGGGACAGAGCCCCCCATGAAGCTTTCTTT CASSRDRAPHEAFF
TRBJ2-1 TRBV19 NA TRBD1 14 TGTGCCAGTAGTACGGGACAGGGAGGAAATGAGCAGTTCTTC CASSTGQGGNEQFF
TRBJ2-7 TRBV29-1 NA NA 13 TGCAGCGTTGGGGCGGGAAAGGCCTACGAGCAGTACTTC CSVGAGKAYEQYF
TRBJ2-5 TRBV9 NA NA 14 TGTGCCAGCAGCTTTGCAGGGGCGGTGGAGACCCAGTACTTC CASSFAGAVETQYF
TRBJ2-7 TRBV28 few TRBD1 15 TGTGCCAGCAGTCTCCCCGGGACAGGGATAAACGAGCAGTACTTC CASSLPGTGINEQYF
TRBJ2-3 TRBV7-2 few TRBD2 18 TGTGCCAGCAGCTTAAAAGAACTAGCGGGGGGTGGGGCAGATACGCAGTATTTT CASSLKELAGGGADTQYF
TRBJ2-2 TRBV2 NA NA 15 TGTGCCAGCAGGGGCTCCCGGGGATTAACCGGGGAGCTGTTTTTT CASRGSRGLTGELFF
TRBJ2-2 TRBV10-3 few NA 11 TGTGCCGCCGGTTACGCCGGGGAGCTGTTTTTT CAAGYAGELFF
TRBJ1-1 TRBV5-4 NA NA 14 TGTGCCAGCAGCTTGGACAGAATGAACACTGAAGCTTTCTTT CASSLDRMNTEAFF
TRBJ2-5 TRBV18 NA NA 16 TGTGCCAGCTCACCAACCATGGCAGGGTCGGGCGAGACCCAGTACTTC CASSPTMAGSGETQYF
TRBJ2-3 TRBV11-2 few TRBD2 14 TGTGCCAGCAGCCGTAGCGGGGTTGCAGATACGCAGTATTTT CASSRSGVADTQYF
TRBJ2-3 TRBV30 NA TRBD2 18 TGTGCCCATGGGCACGGGAGGGGACATGGCGGGGCCCCAGATACGCAGTATTTT CAHGHGRGHGGAPDTQYF
TRBJ2-7 TRBV18 few TRBD1 15 TGTGCCAGCTCACGAACGACAGGGAGCTCCTACGAGCAGTACTTC CASSRTTGSSYEQYF
TRBJ1-1 TRBV25-1 NA NA 15 TGTGCCAGCAGTGAATTAGGGGCAGGGGACACTGAAGCTTTCTTT CASSELGAGDTEAFF
TRBJ1-2 TRBV4-2 NA NA 17 TGTGCCAGCAGCCCTTCACCCGGACACGCAACTAACTATGGCTACACCTTC CASSPSPGHATNYGYTF
TRBJ2-2 TRBV30 few NA 13 TGTGCCTGGAGCCACTCTTCTACCGGGGAGCTGTTTTTT CAWSHSSTGELFF
TRBJ2-1 TRBV19 NA TRBD2 17 TGTGCCAGTAGTAAACGGACTAGCGGGAGGGCCCACAATGAGCAGTTCTTC CASSKRTSGRAHNEQFF
TRBJ2-7 TRBV9 NA NA 14 TGTGCCAGCAGCGTAGCGAGCAACGGTGGCGAGCAGTACTTC CASSVASNGGEQYF
TRBJ2-7 TRBV6-5 few NA 14 TGTGCCAGCATGTCACCGGGACACCTCTACGAGCAGTACTTC CASMSPGHLYEQYF
TRBJ2-4 TRBV5-1 few TRBD1 16 TGCGCCAGCAGCTTCTTCACGGGACAGGGTCTAAACATTCAGTACTTC CASSFFTGQGLNIQYF
TRBJ2-5 TRBV28 NA TRBD2 15 TGTGCCAGTTTCTCAGGGACTAGCGGGCAAGAGACCCAGTACTTC CASFSGTSGQETQYF
TRBJ2-7 TRBV7-9 NA TRBD2 16 TGTGCCAGCAGCTTAGATGTCTGGGGGGGATTAAACGAGCAGTACTTC CASSLDVWGGLNEQYF
TRBJ2-2 TRBV21-1 few NA 17 TGTGCCAGCAGCAAACGGGTTTCCAGGGAGAACACCGGGGAGCTGTTTTTT CASSKRVSRENTGELFF
TRBJ1-2 TRBV7-3 NA NA 15 TGTGCCAGCAGCTTAAGGGGAGGGGATCACTATGGCTACACCTTC CASSLRGGDHYGYTF